This T cell receptor (beta chain) was captured by sequencing in a study of cytotoxic CD8 clonotypes in ibrutinib-treated CLL (TCRdb year 2021). For context, the study as a whole: The cohort had 11 relapsed/refractory and more than 14 treatment-naive patients; 17 were IGHV unmutated. The response samples were drawn at a median of roughly twelve months into treatment, with a range of roughly 6 to 40 months. Cryopreserved peripheral blood mononuclear cells were obtained before treatment, at response, and at either sustained remission or disease progression. Partial responses were observed in some 24 patients and complete responses in 2; after a median follow-up of around 68 months, remission was maintained in approximately 15 patients and progression was observed in about twelve. Longitudinal samples were obtainable from 26 of the 86 participants in the trial. Samples averaged approximately 260,000 productive templates and approximately 100,000 productive rearrangements. On the study overall, not on this receptor specifically: Public clonotypes were rare and either shrank or stayed stable during treatment, and the rise in clonality at ibrutinib response reflected expansion of private clonotypes. Baseline clonality exceeded that of age-matched healthy donors and correlated strongly with circulating CD8+ T-cell counts. Clonality rose at ibrutinib response, remained stable during sustained remission, and dropped back toward baseline at progression. Sampling times were not matched between patients in sustained remission and patients whose disease was progressing, and lymph node repertoires were not examined.

As to this clone: The antigen it binds to is not known. No much larger clone exists at a distance of one base, and base qualities are not known.

For TCR beta library preparation, roughly 2 micrograms of genomic DNA were isolated from cryopreserved PBMCs. Longitudinal blood samples from CLL patients receiving ibrutinib monotherapy were subjected to high-throughput TCR beta sequencing. The patients were enrolled in a single-center, open-label phase 2 trial of ibrutinib monotherapy. On a MiSeq, deep resolution sequencing aimed for a depth between 1 in 1 million and 1 in 200,000 T cells, with each clonotype covered 10x on average. The immunoSEQ hsTCRB Kit was used to generate the TCR beta libraries. As for the authors' bioinformatics: The data were analyzed with ImmunoSEQ Analyzer and ImmunoSEQ Data Assistant, and V, D and J gene assignments followed IMGT definitions. Clonality was computed as one minus normalized Shannon entropy of productive rearrangement frequencies, ranging from 0 to 1. Only overrepresented clonotypes making up at least 0.05% of each patient's repertoire were included in the public clonotype analysis. Approximately 12 repertoires from age-matched healthy donors, obtained from immuneACCESS, served as clonality controls. Drawn from immuneACCESS, this table holds only the in-frame rearrangements with V and J called that TCRdb kept. Clones are partly lost; checked studies trace under half to an unresolved V gene and leave the rest unexplained. V, J and clone size derive from that table, while D and trimming were established from the DNA sequence. The sample profile shows 300,000 to 350,000 clones; just under 80% of them were found once. The ten largest make up 6.5% to 8% of the sample.

Taken from cysteine to phenylalanine, the CDR3 has 16 residues. Only the CDR3 region is kept as DNA, spanning 48 bases read in frame from base 1. Trimming takes 5 bases from V and 3 bases from J, and the germline ends sit 17 bases apart. CDR1 and CDR2 are read off the germline V gene (reference sequence) as SEHNR and FQNEAQ. The sample in question was PBMCs, obtained before ibrutinib treatment. In this chain, TRBV7-9 is recombined with TRBJ1-3; D gene: possibly TRBD1, on 6 matching bases. The clonotype comes from a human donor with chronic lymphocytic leukemia. The base sequence is TGTGCCAGCAGCCCTAGACCGGACAGACGTGGAAACACCATATATTTT. This gives the protein CASSPRPDRRGNTIYF.